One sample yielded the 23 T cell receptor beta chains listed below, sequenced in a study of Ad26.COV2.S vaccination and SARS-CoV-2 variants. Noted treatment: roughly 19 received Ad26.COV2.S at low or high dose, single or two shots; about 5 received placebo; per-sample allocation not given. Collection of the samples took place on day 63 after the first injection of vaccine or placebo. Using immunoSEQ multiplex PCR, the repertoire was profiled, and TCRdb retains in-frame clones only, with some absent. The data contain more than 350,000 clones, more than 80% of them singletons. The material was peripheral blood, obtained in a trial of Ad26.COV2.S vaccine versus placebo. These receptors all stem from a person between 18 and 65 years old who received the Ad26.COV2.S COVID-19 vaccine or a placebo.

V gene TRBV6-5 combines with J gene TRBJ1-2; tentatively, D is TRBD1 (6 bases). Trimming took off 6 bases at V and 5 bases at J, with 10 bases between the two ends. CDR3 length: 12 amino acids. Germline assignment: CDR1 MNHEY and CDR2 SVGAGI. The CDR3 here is CASRQTGYGYTF. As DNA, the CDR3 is TGTGCCAGCAGGCAGACAGGTTATGGCTACACCTTC.

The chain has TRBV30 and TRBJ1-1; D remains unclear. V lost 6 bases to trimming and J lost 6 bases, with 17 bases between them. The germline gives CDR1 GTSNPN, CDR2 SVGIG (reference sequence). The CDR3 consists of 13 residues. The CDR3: CACSTLWAAEAFF. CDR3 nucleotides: TGTGCCTGTTCCACCCTTTGGGCCGCTGAAGCTTTCTTT. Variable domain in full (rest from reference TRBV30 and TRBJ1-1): SQTIHQWPATLVQPVGSPLSLECTVEGTSNPNLYWYRQAAGRGLQLLFYSVGIGQISSEVPQNLSASRPQDRQFILSSKKLLLSDSGFYLCACSTLWAAEAFFGQGTRLTVV.

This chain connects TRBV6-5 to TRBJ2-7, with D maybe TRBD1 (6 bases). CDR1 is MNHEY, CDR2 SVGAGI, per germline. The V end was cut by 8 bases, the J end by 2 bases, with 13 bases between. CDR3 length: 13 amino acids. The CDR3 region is CASRQGTPYEQYF. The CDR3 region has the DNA TGTGCCAGCCGGCAGGGGACCCCCTACGAGCAGTACTTC.

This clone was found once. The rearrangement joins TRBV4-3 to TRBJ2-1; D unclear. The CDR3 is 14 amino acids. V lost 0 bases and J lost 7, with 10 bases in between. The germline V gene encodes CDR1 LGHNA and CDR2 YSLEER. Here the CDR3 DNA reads TGCGCCAGCAGCCAAGATCGTCTAGGGAATGAGCAGTTCTTC. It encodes CASSQDRLGNEQFF.

DNA of the CDR3: TGTGCCAGCAGGACCCTCGCGGGACACTCCTTCTATGGCTACACCTTC. Protein product: CASRTLAGHSFYGYTF. V usage is TRBV2 and J usage is TRBJ1-2, with D perhaps TRBD1 (6 bases). Trimming stripped 6 bases from V and 4 bases from J, with 21 bases between. CDR3 length equals 16 residues. The germline CDR1 and CDR2 sequences are SNHLY and FYNNEI.

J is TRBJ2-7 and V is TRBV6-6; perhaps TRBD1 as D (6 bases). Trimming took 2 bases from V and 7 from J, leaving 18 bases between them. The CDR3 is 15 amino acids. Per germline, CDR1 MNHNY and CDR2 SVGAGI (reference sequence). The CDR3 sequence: CASSYHGTTPEEQYF. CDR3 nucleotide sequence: TGTGCCAGCAGTTACCACGGGACAACCCCCGAGGAGCAGTACTTC.

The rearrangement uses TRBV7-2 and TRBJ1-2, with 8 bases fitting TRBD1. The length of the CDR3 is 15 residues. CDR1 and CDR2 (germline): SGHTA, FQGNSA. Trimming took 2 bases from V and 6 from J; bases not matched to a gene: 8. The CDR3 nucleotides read TGTGCCAGCAGCTTACGGGTGGACAGGGTTGATGGCTACACCTTC. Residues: CASSLRVDRVDGYTF.

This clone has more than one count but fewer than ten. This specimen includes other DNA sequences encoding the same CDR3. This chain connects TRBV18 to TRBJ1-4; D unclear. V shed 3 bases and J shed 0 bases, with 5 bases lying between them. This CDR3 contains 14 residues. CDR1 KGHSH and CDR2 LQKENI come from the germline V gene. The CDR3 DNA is TGTGCCAGCTCACCCTCTGCAACTAATGAAAAACTGTTTTTT. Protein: CASSPSATNEKLFF.

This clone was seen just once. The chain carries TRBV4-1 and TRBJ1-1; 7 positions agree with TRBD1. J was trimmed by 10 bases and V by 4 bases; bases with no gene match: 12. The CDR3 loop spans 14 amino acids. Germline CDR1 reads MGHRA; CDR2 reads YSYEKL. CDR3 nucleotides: TGCGCCAGCAGCCGCGAGCAGGGGGTGAGGGGAGCTTTCTTT. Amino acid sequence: CASSREQGVRGAFF.

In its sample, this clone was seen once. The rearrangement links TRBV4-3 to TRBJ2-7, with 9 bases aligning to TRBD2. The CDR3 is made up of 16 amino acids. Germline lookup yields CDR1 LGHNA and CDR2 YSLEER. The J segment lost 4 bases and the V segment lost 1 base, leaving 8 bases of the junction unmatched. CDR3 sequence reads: CASSQVRASGNYEQYF. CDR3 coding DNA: TGCGCCAGCAGCCAAGTCAGGGCTAGCGGGAATTACGAGCAGTACTTC.

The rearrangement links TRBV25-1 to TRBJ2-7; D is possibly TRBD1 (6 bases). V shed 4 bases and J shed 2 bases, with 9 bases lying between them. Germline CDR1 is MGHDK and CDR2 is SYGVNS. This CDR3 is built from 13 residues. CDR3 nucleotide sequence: TGTGCCAGCAGTGGGGACACAACCTACGAGCAGTACTTC. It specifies CASSGDTTYEQYF.

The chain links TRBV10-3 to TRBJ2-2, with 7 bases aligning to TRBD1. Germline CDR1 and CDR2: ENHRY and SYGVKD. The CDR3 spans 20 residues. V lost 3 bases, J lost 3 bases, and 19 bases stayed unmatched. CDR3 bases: TGTGCCATCAGTGACCTCTCTGGACAGGCGGTCAGGCCCGACACCGGGGAGCTGTTTTTT. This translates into CAISDLSGQAVRPDTGELFF.

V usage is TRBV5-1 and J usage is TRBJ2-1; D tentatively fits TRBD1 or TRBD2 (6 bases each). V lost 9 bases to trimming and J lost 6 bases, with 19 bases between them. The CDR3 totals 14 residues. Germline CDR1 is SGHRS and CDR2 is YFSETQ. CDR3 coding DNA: TGCGCCACCCAGAATGGGGGGCGGCCCAATGAGCAGTTCTTC. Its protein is CATQNGGRPNEQFF.

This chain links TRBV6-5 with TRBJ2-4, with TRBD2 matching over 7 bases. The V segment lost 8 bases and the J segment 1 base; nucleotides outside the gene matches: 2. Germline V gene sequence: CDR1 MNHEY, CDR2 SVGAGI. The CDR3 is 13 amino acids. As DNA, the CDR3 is TGTGCCAGCGGGCGGGAGGCCAAAAACATTCAGTACTTC. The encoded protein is CASGREAKNIQYF.

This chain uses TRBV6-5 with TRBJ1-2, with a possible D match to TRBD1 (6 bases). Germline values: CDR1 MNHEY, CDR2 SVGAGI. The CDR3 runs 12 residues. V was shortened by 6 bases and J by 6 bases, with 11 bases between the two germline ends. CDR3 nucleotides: TGTGCCAGCAGACAGGGCTGGGATGGCTACACCTTC. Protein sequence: CASRQGWDGYTF.

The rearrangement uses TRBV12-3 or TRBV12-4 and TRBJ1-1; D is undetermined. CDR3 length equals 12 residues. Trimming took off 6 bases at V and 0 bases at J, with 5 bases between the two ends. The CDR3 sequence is CASRSMNTEAFF. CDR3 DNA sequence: TGTGCCAGCAGGAGCATGAACACTGAAGCTTTCTTT.

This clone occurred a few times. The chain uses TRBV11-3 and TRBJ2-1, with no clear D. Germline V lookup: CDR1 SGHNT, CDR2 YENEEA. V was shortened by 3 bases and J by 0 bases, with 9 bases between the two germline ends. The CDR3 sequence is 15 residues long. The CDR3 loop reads CASSFLASSYNEQFF. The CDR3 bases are TGTGCCAGCAGCTTCCTGGCTAGCTCCTACAATGAGCAGTTCTTC.

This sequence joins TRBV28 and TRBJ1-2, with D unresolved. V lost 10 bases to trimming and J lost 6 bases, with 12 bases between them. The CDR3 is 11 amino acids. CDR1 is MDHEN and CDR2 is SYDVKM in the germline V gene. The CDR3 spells CATHLWNGYTF. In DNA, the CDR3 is TGTGCCACCCACCTTTGGAATGGCTACACCTTC.

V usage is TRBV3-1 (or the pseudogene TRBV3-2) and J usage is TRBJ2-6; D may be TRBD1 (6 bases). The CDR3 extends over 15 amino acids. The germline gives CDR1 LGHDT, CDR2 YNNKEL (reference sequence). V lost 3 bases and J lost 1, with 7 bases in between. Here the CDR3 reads CASSQGASGANVLTF. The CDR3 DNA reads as TGTGCCAGCAGCCAGGGGGCTTCTGGGGCCAACGTCCTGACTTTC.

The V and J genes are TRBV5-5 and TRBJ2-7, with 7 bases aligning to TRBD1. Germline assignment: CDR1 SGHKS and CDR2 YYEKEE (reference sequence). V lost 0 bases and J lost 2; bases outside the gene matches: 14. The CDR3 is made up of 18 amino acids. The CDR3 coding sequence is TGTGCCAGCAGCTTGGATGGGGCGACAGGGTGGGTCGCCTACGAGCAGTACTTC. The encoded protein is CASSLDGATGWVAYEQYF.

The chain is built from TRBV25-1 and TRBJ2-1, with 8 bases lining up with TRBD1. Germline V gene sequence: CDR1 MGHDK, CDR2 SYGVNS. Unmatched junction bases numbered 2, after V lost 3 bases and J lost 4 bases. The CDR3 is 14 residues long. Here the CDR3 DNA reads TGTGCCAGCAGTGAGGGGACAGGTTACAATGAGCAGTTCTTC. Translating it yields CASSEGTGYNEQFF. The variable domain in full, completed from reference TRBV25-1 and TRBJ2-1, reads EADIYQTPRYLVIGTGKKITLECSQTMGHDKMYWYQQDPGMELHLIHYSYGVNSTEKGDLSSESTVSRIRTEHFPLTLESARPSHTSQYLCASSEGTGYNEQFFGPGTRLTVL.

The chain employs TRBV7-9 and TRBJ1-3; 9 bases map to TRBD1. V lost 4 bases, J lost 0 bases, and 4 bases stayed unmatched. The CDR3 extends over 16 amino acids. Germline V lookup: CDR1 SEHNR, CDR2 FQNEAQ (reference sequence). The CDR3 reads CASSYPGQGSGNTIYF. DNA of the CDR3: TGTGCCAGCAGCTACCCGGGACAGGGCTCTGGAAACACCATATATTTT. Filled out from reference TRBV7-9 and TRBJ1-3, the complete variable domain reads DTGVSQNPRHKITKRGQNVTFRCDPISEHNRLYWYRQTLGQGPEFLTYFQNEAQLEKSRLLSDRFSAERPKGSFSTLEIQRTEQGDSAMYLCASSYPGQGSGNTIYFGEGSWLTVV.

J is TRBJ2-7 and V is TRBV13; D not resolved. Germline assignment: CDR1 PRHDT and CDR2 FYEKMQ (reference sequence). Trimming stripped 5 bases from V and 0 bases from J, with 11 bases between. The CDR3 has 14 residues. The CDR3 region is CASSPVASSYEQYF. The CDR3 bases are TGTGCCAGCAGCCCGGTGGCTAGCTCCTACGAGCAGTACTTC. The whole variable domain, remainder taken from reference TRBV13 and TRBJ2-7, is AAGVIQSPRHLIKEKRETATLKCYPIPRHDTVYWYQQGPGQDPQFLISFYEKMQSDKGSIPDRFSAQQFSDYHSELNMSSLELGDSALYFCASSPVASSYEQYFGPGTRLTVT.